These T cell receptor beta chains were read from a single sample in a study of beta chain features in type 1 diabetes. Generated by immunoSEQ multiplex PCR, the TCRdb table keeps only in-frame clones and is missing some. The profile shows about 410,000 clones, approximately 14% of them singletons. The specimen was naive CD4+ T cells from blood. All receptors derive from a man aged 25 to 40 in good health. The CDR3 runs from the conserved cysteine through the conserved F or W. Each record gives: V gene, D gene, J gene, CDR3 length, clone size, CDR3 DNA, CDR3 protein. The D gene is left open where the match is weak. The listing skips clone size in some rows; elsewhere it reads once, few, many or a size class.

V gene: TRBV10-3
D gene: -
J gene: TRBJ2-2
CDR3 length: 15
clone size: few
CDR3 DNA: TGTGCCATCAGAGACCTGGACTCGAACACCGGGGAGCTGTTTTTT
CDR3 protein: CAIRDLDSNTGELFF

V gene: TRBV25-1
D gene: -
J gene: TRBJ1-2
CDR3 length: 15
clone size: few
CDR3 DNA: TGTGCCAGCAGTGATAATTCCGGGAGATTCTATGGCTACACCTTC
CDR3 protein: CASSDNSGRFYGYTF

V gene: TRBV7-9
D gene: -
J gene: TRBJ1-1
CDR3 length: 13
clone size: -
CDR3 DNA: TGTGCCAGCAGCCCCAGAATGAACACTGAAGCTTTCTTT
CDR3 protein: CASSPRMNTEAFF

V gene: TRBV5-1
D gene: TRBD1
J gene: TRBJ2-7
CDR3 length: 14
clone size: -
CDR3 DNA: TGCGCCAGCAGCTTCGACAGGGGGATCGACGAGCAGTACTTC
CDR3 protein: CASSFDRGIDEQYF

V gene: TRBV29-1
D gene: -
J gene: TRBJ1-1
CDR3 length: 13
clone size: few
CDR3 DNA: TGCAGCGTTGGGGGCGGGGGGCCCACTGAAGCTTTCTTT
CDR3 protein: CSVGGGGPTEAFF

V gene: TRBV6-5
D gene: TRBD2
J gene: TRBJ2-3
CDR3 length: 13
clone size: -
CDR3 DNA: TGTGCCACCCGGACTAGCGGGAGGCTAACGCAGTATTTT
CDR3 protein: CATRTSGRLTQYF

V gene: TRBV14
D gene: TRBD2
J gene: TRBJ2-2
CDR3 length: 16
clone size: few
CDR3 DNA: TGTGCCAGCAGCCATGTAGCGGGAGTGCACACCGGGGAGCTGTTTTTT
CDR3 protein: CASSHVAGVHTGELFF

V gene: TRBV30
D gene: -
J gene: TRBJ2-2
CDR3 length: 15
clone size: -
CDR3 DNA: TGTGCCTGGAGTGCGATCGGACTAAACACCGGGGAGCTGTTTTTT
CDR3 protein: CAWSAIGLNTGELFF

V gene: TRBV7-9
D gene: -
J gene: TRBJ2-5
CDR3 length: 13
clone size: many
CDR3 DNA: TGTGCCAGCAGCTTATCACGGGGAGAGACCCAGTACTTC
CDR3 protein: CASSLSRGETQYF

V gene: TRBV2
D gene: -
J gene: TRBJ2-5
CDR3 length: 14
clone size: few
CDR3 DNA: TGTGCCAGCAGTGTCCAGGGGGGCCAAGAGACCCAGTACTTC
CDR3 protein: CASSVQGGQETQYF

V gene: TRBV27
D gene: -
J gene: TRBJ2-5
CDR3 length: 15
clone size: -
CDR3 DNA: TGTGCCAGCCAAGCAGGGCAGGGAGGAGGGGAGACCCAGTACTTC
CDR3 protein: CASQAGQGGGETQYF

V gene: TRBV7-2
D gene: TRBD1
J gene: TRBJ1-1
CDR3 length: 16
clone size: -
CDR3 DNA: TGTGCCAGCAGCTTGGGACAGGGGAGGGTGAGCACTGAAGCTTTCTTT
CDR3 protein: CASSLGQGRVSTEAFF

V gene: TRBV19
D gene: TRBD2
J gene: TRBJ2-1
CDR3 length: 16
clone size: few
CDR3 DNA: TGTGCCAGTAGTAATTCTGTGACACTCGCGGGGGATGAGCAGTTCTTC
CDR3 protein: CASSNSVTLAGDEQFF

V gene: TRBV5-4
D gene: -
J gene: TRBJ2-7
CDR3 length: 14
clone size: -
CDR3 DNA: TGTGCCAGCAGCTTGGATACCGGCGCCTACGAGCAGTACTTC
CDR3 protein: CASSLDTGAYEQYF

V gene: TRBV7-2
D gene: -
J gene: TRBJ1-6
CDR3 length: 15
clone size: -
CDR3 DNA: TGTGCCAGCAGCTTGGGACGGTCCTATAATTCACCCCTCCACTTT
CDR3 protein: CASSLGRSYNSPLHF

V gene: TRBV11-2
D gene: -
J gene: TRBJ2-4
CDR3 length: 12
clone size: once
CDR3 DNA: TGTGCCAGCAGCGAGGACCGCCACATTCAGTACTTC
CDR3 protein: CASSEDRHIQYF

V gene: TRBV29-1
D gene: -
J gene: TRBJ2-1
CDR3 length: 15
clone size: few
CDR3 DNA: TGCAGCGTTGACCCCGTTGGTAGCGCCTCCAATGAGCAGTTCTTC
CDR3 protein: CSVDPVGSASNEQFF

V gene: TRBV6-1
D gene: -
J gene: TRBJ1-5
CDR3 length: 14
clone size: few
CDR3 DNA: TGTGCCAGCACCCGGGACTATAGCAATCAGCCCCAGCATTTT
CDR3 protein: CASTRDYSNQPQHF

V gene: TRBV19
D gene: -
J gene: TRBJ2-2
CDR3 length: 18
clone size: few
CDR3 DNA: TGTGCCAGTAGTCCTACGCCAGGGCAGAGAGATTTCACCGGGGAGCTGTTTTTT
CDR3 protein: CASSPTPGQRDFTGELFF

V gene: TRBV10-2
D gene: -
J gene: TRBJ2-6
CDR3 length: 15
clone size: few
CDR3 DNA: TGCGCCAGCAGTGACAACCGCTCTGGGGCCAACGTCCTGACTTTC
CDR3 protein: CASSDNRSGANVLTF

V gene: TRBV6-6
D gene: -
J gene: TRBJ2-5
CDR3 length: 15
clone size: -
CDR3 DNA: TGTGCCAGCAGTCAGATAAGAAGGGCTGGGGAGACCCAGTACTTC
CDR3 protein: CASSQIRRAGETQYF

V gene: TRBV5-4
D gene: TRBD2
J gene: TRBJ2-1
CDR3 length: 16
clone size: few
CDR3 DNA: TGTGCCAGCAGCTCTGGCCAGGCGGGGGGGCCATGGGAGCAGTTCTTC
CDR3 protein: CASSSGQAGGPWEQFF

V gene: TRBV7-9
D gene: -
J gene: TRBJ2-2
CDR3 length: 16
clone size: -
CDR3 DNA: TGTGCCAGCAGCGGCCTCCCTGGGTTTCCGGGCGGGGAGCTGTTTTTT
CDR3 protein: CASSGLPGFPGGELFF

V gene: TRBV25-1
D gene: TRBD1
J gene: TRBJ2-7
CDR3 length: 16
clone size: few
CDR3 DNA: TGTGCCAGCAGTTTGGGATTGACAGGGAATTTCTACGAGCAGTACTTC
CDR3 protein: CASSLGLTGNFYEQYF

V gene: TRBV5-1
D gene: TRBD2
J gene: TRBJ2-3
CDR3 length: 15
clone size: -
CDR3 DNA: TGCGCCAGCAGCGCCGGGGGGACTAGCGCGGATACGCAGTATTTT
CDR3 protein: CASSAGGTSADTQYF

V gene: TRBV7-9
D gene: -
J gene: TRBJ2-7
CDR3 length: 13
clone size: -
CDR3 DNA: TGTGCCAGCAGCTTAGCGGGAACCTACGAGCAGTACTTC
CDR3 protein: CASSLAGTYEQYF

V gene: TRBV30
D gene: TRBD1
J gene: TRBJ1-2
CDR3 length: 11
clone size: -
CDR3 DNA: TGTGCCTCGGGACAGGCTTGGGGCTACACCTTC
CDR3 protein: CASGQAWGYTF

V gene: TRBV12-5
D gene: -
J gene: TRBJ2-6
CDR3 length: 17
clone size: few
CDR3 DNA: TGTGCTAGTGGTTTGGTACTCGGCATTTCTGGGGCCAACGTCCTGACTTTC
CDR3 protein: CASGLVLGISGANVLTF

V gene: TRBV19
D gene: TRBD2
J gene: TRBJ2-3
CDR3 length: 15
clone size: few
CDR3 DNA: TGTGCCAGTACCGAACTAGCGGGGGGGCCAGATACGCAGTATTTT
CDR3 protein: CASTELAGGPDTQYF

V gene: TRBV11-2
D gene: -
J gene: TRBJ2-2
CDR3 length: 13
clone size: few
CDR3 DNA: TGTGCCAGCAGCCCAGCAGGGTCCGGGGAGCTGTTTTTT
CDR3 protein: CASSPAGSGELFF

V gene: TRBV9
D gene: -
J gene: TRBJ2-2
CDR3 length: 14
clone size: -
CDR3 DNA: TGTGCCAGCAGCGGGGACGTAAACACCGGGGAGCTGTTTTTT
CDR3 protein: CASSGDVNTGELFF